The 21 T cell receptor beta chains below were found in one sample sequenced in a study of PD-1 blockade in classical Hodgkin lymphoma. Time point denoted: cycle 4 day 1 (C4D1), after around six weeks of nivolumab. With no exception, relapse followed autologous stem cell transplantation in all patients, and brentuximab vedotin exposure varied. The table came from immunoSEQ multiplex PCR; TCRdb's copy has only in-frame clones and leaves some out. The sample shows roughly 100,000 clones, approximately 78% of them seen only once. Sequencing used peripheral blood mononuclear cells (PBMCs), obtained before the fourth cycle of nivolumab. Receptor source: a human donor with classical Hodgkin lymphoma.

The chain has TRBV30 and TRBJ2-3, with TRBD1 identical over 7 bases. Germline CDR1 and CDR2: GTSNPN and SVGIG (reference sequence). V shed 5 bases and J 10 bases; nucleotides not matched to a gene: 6. The CDR3 contains 11 residues. CDR3 amino acids: CAWGDREPQYF. DNA of the CDR3: TGTGCCTGGGGAGACAGGGAGCCGCAGTATTTT.

This chain joins TRBV5-4 and TRBJ1-2; D is uncertain. The V gene's germline CDR1 is SGHNT and CDR2 YYREEE (reference sequence). Trimming shortened V by 0 bases and J by 0 bases, and 3 bases separated the two germline ends. CDR3 length: 13 residues. The CDR3 DNA reads TGTGCCAGCAGCTTGGACACTAACTATGGCTACACCTTC. It codes for CASSLDTNYGYTF.

CDR3 DNA sequence: TGTGCCAGCAGTTACTCGATAGGGGGTGAAGCTTTCTTT. It specifies CASSYSIGGEAFF. The chain couples TRBV6-5 to TRBJ1-1, with D tentatively TRBD1 (6 bases). V gave up 0 bases and J gave up 7 bases, with 9 bases separating them. The germline V gene has CDR1 MNHEY and CDR2 SVGAGI. The CDR3 has 13 residues.

The chain joins TRBV9 to TRBJ2-1; unclear D gene. CDR1 SGDLS and CDR2 YYNGEE come from the germline V gene. This CDR3 region has 13 residues. V lost 0 bases and J lost 6, with 7 bases in between. The chain's CDR3 is CASSVGSSNEQFF. The CDR3 region has the DNA TGTGCCAGCAGCGTAGGGTCTAGCAATGAGCAGTTCTTC.

The J gene is TRBJ2-3, the V gene TRBV5-4; D perhaps matches TRBD2 (5 bases). Germline lookup yields CDR1 SGHNT and CDR2 YYREEE (reference sequence). The V gene lost 4 bases and the J gene lost 5 bases, with 8 bases spanning the gap. The CDR3 runs 12 residues. CDR3 loop: CASSGRGDTQYF. The CDR3 bases are TGTGCCAGCAGCGGCCGGGGAGATACGCAGTATTTT.

The chain carries TRBV12-5 and TRBJ2-3; D tentatively reads TRBD1 or TRBD2 (5 bases each). Germline V gene lookup returns CDR1 LGHNT and CDR2 FRNRAP. Trimming left V 5 bases short and J 8 bases short, with 17 bases between. The CDR3 covers 14 residues. This chain's CDR3 is CASGPGANPITQYF. The CDR3 DNA sequence: TGTGCTAGTGGTCCCGGGGCCAACCCTATTACGCAGTATTTT.

The rearrangement uses TRBV5-1 and TRBJ2-6; TRBD2 is a possible D gene (5 bases). Germline lookup yields CDR1 SGHRS and CDR2 YFSETQ. The CDR3 consists of 16 residues. V was trimmed by 0 bases and J by 0 bases, leaving 7 bases between them. The CDR3 loop reads CASSLVRASGANVLTF. The CDR3 DNA follows: TGCGCCAGCAGCTTGGTGCGGGCCTCTGGGGCCAACGTCCTGACTTTC.

The rearrangement joins TRBV28 to TRBJ1-4, with TRBD1 identical over 7 bases. CDR3 size: 15 residues. Germline CDR1 MDHEN, CDR2 SYDVKM. Trimming took 6 bases from V and 3 from J; bases not matched to a gene: 7. CDR3 loop: CASSGGRGSNEKLFF. The CDR3 DNA sequence: TGTGCCAGCAGCGGCGGCAGGGGGTCTAATGAAAAACTGTTTTTT.

The chain has TRBV9 and TRBJ1-3; no clear D gene. V lost 4 bases, J lost 8 bases, and 13 bases lay in between. The CDR3 covers 13 residues. Germline V gene sequence: CDR1 SGDLS, CDR2 YYNGEE. This CDR3 is CASSSGETYTIYF. The CDR3, as DNA: TGTGCCAGCAGCTCCGGGGAAACTTACACCATATATTTT.

The chain combines TRBV28 with TRBJ2-5, with 10 bases identical to TRBD2. The trim removed 6 bases at V and 5 bases at J, leaving 9 bases unmatched. Germline V gene sequence: CDR1 MDHEN, CDR2 SYDVKM. This CDR3 has 15 amino acids. Written as DNA, the CDR3 is TGTGCCAGCAGCCCAGCCCTAGCGGGAGTGGAGACCCAGTACTTC. Protein product: CASSPALAGVETQYF.

V and J are TRBV27 and TRBJ1-2; D is uncertain. Germline lookup yields CDR1 MNHEY and CDR2 SMNVEV (reference sequence). V gave up 0 bases and J gave up 7 bases, with 12 bases separating them. The CDR3 is made up of 14 amino acids. The CDR3 sequence: CASSLSGSFFGYTF. The CDR3 bases are TGTGCCAGCAGTTTATCGGGCAGCTTCTTTGGCTACACCTTC.

The chain uses TRBV11-3 and TRBJ2-1, with D perhaps matching TRBD2 (7 bases). Germline V gives CDR1 SGHNT, CDR2 YENEEA. The CDR3 runs 16 residues. With 2 bases removed from V and 0 bases from J, the gap between germline ends came to 11 bases. For the CDR3, the DNA is TGTGCCAGCAGCTTAACCGGGGGGCCCTCCTACAATGAGCAGTTCTTC. This translates into CASSLTGGPSYNEQFF.

J is TRBJ1-1 and V is TRBV5-6; D call uncertain. Germline lookup yields CDR1 SGHDT and CDR2 YYEEEE. Trimming cost V 2 bases and J 1 base, with 12 bases left between them. The CDR3 has 15 amino acids. The CDR3, as DNA: TGTGCCAGCAGCTTCCTTGAACGGACGAACACTGAAGCTTTCTTT. Translating gives CASSFLERTNTEAFF.

The rearrangement joins TRBV28 to TRBJ2-7, with 10 positions matching TRBD2. This CDR3 has 15 amino acids. V gave up 5 bases and J gave up 6 bases; unmatched junction bases: 10. CDR1 and CDR2 from the germline V gene are MDHEN and SYDVKM. The CDR3 sequence: CASSGTSGIGIEQYF. The CDR3 coding sequence is TGTGCCAGCAGTGGCACTAGCGGGATCGGTATCGAGCAGTACTTC.

The chain uses TRBV27 and TRBJ2-5; D is perhaps TRBD2 (6 bases). In germline, CDR1 is MNHEY, CDR2 SMNVEV (reference sequence). This CDR3 region has 14 residues. Trimming cost V 8 bases and J 5 bases, with 18 bases left between them. DNA for the CDR3: TGTGCCAGCGGGCAACTAGCTTTTCATGAGACCCAGTACTTC. Protein product: CASGQLAFHETQYF.

The chain is built from TRBV6-5 and TRBJ1-5, with D perhaps matching TRBD1 (5 bases). Trimming left V 0 bases short and J 7 bases short, with 10 bases between. The CDR3 totals 14 residues. Germline values: CDR1 MNHEY, CDR2 SVGAGI. DNA for the CDR3: TGTGCCAGCAGTTACTCGGGGGGTACCCAGCCCCAGCATTTT. It codes for CASSYSGGTQPQHF.

V usage is TRBV7-3 and J usage is TRBJ2-3; D remains unclear. V dropped 0 bases and J dropped 1 base, with 14 bases sitting between them. The germline CDR1 and CDR2 sequences are SGHTA and FQGTGA. This CDR3 contains 17 residues. DNA of the CDR3: TGTGCCAGCAGCTTAACCTCGGGCTTAAGTGGCACAGATACGCAGTATTTT. Translating it yields CASSLTSGLSGTDTQYF.

This clone was seen at least ten times. The chain is built from TRBV7-6 and TRBJ2-7; the match to TRBD1 covers 9 bases. Germline CDR1 reads SGHVS; CDR2 reads FNYEAQ. J lost 7 bases, V lost 5 bases, and 9 bases had no gene match. This CDR3 comprises 14 residues. CDR3 amino acids: CASSPGQGLGEQYF. The CDR3, as DNA: TGTGCCAGCAGCCCGGGACAGGGACTTGGTGAGCAGTACTTC. Filled out from reference TRBV7-6 and TRBJ2-7, the complete variable domain reads GAGVSQSPRYKVTKRGQDVALRCDPISGHVSLYWYRQALGQGPEFLTYFNYEAQQDKSGLPNDRFSAERPEGSISTLTIQRTEQRDSAMYRCASSPGQGLGEQYFGPGTRLTVT.

This chain links TRBV7-2 with TRBJ2-3; 7 nucleotides line up with TRBD1. This CDR3 comprises 13 residues. The V gene end was trimmed by 5 bases and the J gene end by 3 bases; junction bases not matched to a gene: 2. From germline, CDR1 is SGHTA and CDR2 FQGNSA. CDR3 loop: CASSPDRTDTQYF. For the CDR3, the DNA is TGTGCCAGCAGCCCGGACAGGACAGATACGCAGTATTTT. The variable domain in full, completed from reference TRBV7-2 and TRBJ2-3, reads GAGVSQSPSNKVTEKGKDVELRCDPISGHTALYWYRQSLGQGLEFLIYFQGNSAPDKSGLPSDRFSAERTGGSVSTLTIQRTQQEDSAVYLCASSPDRTDTQYFGPGTRLTVL.

The V and J genes are TRBV6-5 and TRBJ2-2; 9 nucleotides line up with TRBD1. After removal of 6 bases from V and 12 bases from J, the junction contained 8 bases not matched to a gene. The germline V gene has CDR1 MNHEY and CDR2 SVGAGI. The CDR3 totals 13 residues. The CDR3 region has the DNA TGTGCCAGCAGGAGGGACAGGGTTTCGAAGCTGTTTTTT. Translating gives CASRRDRVSKLFF.

The chain is built from TRBV9 and TRBJ1-4; the D is unclear. V lost 0 bases to trimming and J lost 6 bases, with 9 bases between them. The germline CDR1 and CDR2 sequences are SGDLS and YYNGEE. The CDR3 runs 14 residues. CDR3 loop: CASSVGGWDEKLFF. The CDR3 nucleotides are TGTGCCAGCAGCGTAGGAGGGTGGGATGAAAAACTGTTTTTT.